This T cell receptor (beta chain) was recorded in a study of CD8 T cells in ankylosing spondylitis. This clonotype came up many times. What it binds is unknown. Overall study results and limits: Disease-linked clones were found to be CD8+ and relatively rare in peripheral blood. Researchers reportedly found disease-linked clones significantly enriched in matched ankylosing spondylitis synovial fluid.

Germline loops: CDR1 SGHRS, CDR2 YFSETQ. This CDR3 contains 17 residues. Trimming removed 0 bases at V and 1 base at J, with 14 bases between. Quantitative 5'-RACE with molecular barcodes produced the TCR beta libraries. TCRdb re-called the 5' RACE reads with MiXCR, one entry per CDR3 protein. This table has 200,000 to 300,000 distinct CDR3 sequences, about 9.1% appearing once. Sequencing was performed on blood, either unsorted or a sorted T cell fraction (not recorded which). The chain has TRBV5-1 and TRBJ2-4; TRBD2 might be the D (5 bases). This TCR derives from a male donor with ankylosing spondylitis or in good health (not recorded which). CDR3 sequence (DNA): TGCGCCAGCAGCTTGGCCGAGGGCCCCGGGGCCAAAAACATTCAGTACTTC. It encodes CASSLAEGPGAKNIQYF. Variable domain in full (rest from reference TRBV5-1 and TRBJ2-4): KAGVTQTPRYLIKTRGQQVTLSCSPISGHRSVSWYQQTPGQGLQFLFEYFSETQRNKGNFPGRFSGRQFSNSRSEMNVSTLELGDSALYLCASSLAEGPGAKNIQYFGAGTRLSVL.